The clone carrying this T cell receptor (beta chain) has just a few counts. This CDR3 comprises 17 residues. Germline values: CDR1 LGHNA, CDR2 YNFKEQ. Unmatched junction bases numbered 11, after V lost 0 bases and J lost 3 bases. PCR involved 60 Vbeta and 13 Jbeta primers. Libraries were prepared by immunoSEQ multiplex PCR; TCRdb keeps only in-frame clonotypes and omits some of them. This table has 150,000 or so clones, 60% to 85% appearing once. This entry comes from a study of cytomegalovirus exposure and HLA in healthy donors. This chain uses TRBV4-2 with TRBJ2-7; 7 bases are shared with TRBD2. The clonotype was recovered from a man aged 35-49 years in good health and CMV-seropositive. The source material was PBMCs. The CDR3 loop reads CASSQDYGGSSNYEQYF. The DNA for the CDR3 is TGTGCCAGCAGCCAAGATTACGGCGGGAGCTCGAACTACGAGCAGTACTTC.